This T cell receptor beta chain was documented in a study of blood T cell repertoires in COVID-19. This clone was seen just once. V was pared by 7 bases and J by 2 bases, with 6 bases of the junction left unmatched. Germline lookup yields CDR1 SGHNT and CDR2 YYREEE (reference sequence). There are 13 residues in the CDR3. Repertoires were generated with immunoSEQ multiplex PCR, while TCRdb's copy carries only in-frame clones and drops some. The table records 65,000 to 85,000 clones, less than 90% of them present only once. The rearrangement joins TRBV5-4 to TRBJ2-7, with 7 positions matching TRBD2. The sample taken for sequencing was peripheral blood. The origin of this receptor is an elderly man with COVID-19, enrolled during active disease. Here the CDR3 reads CASSRGDAYEQYF. The CDR3 nucleotides are TGTGCCAGCTCTCGGGGGGATGCCTACGAGCAGTACTTC.